The clone carrying this T cell receptor (beta chain) has a count of ten or more. TCRdb re-analysed the RT-PCR reads in MiXCR, keeping a single row per CDR3 protein. The sample consists of about 680,000 distinct CDR3 sequences, approximately 15% of them appearing once. This CDR3 is 15 amino acids long. Germline V gene data show CDR1 as DFQATT and CDR2 as SNEGSKA (reference sequence). Trimming cost V 0 bases and J 1 base, with 7 bases left between them. This rearrangement joins TRBV20-1 to TRBJ1-6; perhaps TRBD1 as D (5 bases). Source material: memory CD4+ T cells from blood. The TCR comes from a female donor in good health, serving as a healthy control. CDR3 region: CSARDGGSYNSPLHF. CDR3 nucleotides: TGCAGTGCTAGAGATGGGGGTTCCTATAATTCACCCCTCCACTTT.